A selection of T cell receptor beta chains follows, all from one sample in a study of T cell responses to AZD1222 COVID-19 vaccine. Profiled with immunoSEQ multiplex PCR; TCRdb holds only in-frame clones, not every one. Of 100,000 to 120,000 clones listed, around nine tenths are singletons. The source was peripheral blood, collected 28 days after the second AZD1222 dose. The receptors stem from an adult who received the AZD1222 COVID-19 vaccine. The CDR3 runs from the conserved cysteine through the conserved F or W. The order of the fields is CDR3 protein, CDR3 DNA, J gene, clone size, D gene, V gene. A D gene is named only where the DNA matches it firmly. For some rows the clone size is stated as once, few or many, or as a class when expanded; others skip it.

CDR3: CASSPRGGNYGYTF
DNA: TGTGCCAGCAGCCCCCGAGGGGGTAACTATGGCTACACCTTC
J: TRBJ1-2
size: .
D: .
V: TRBV9

CDR3: CALGVGAQGNSPLHF
DNA: TGTGCCCTAGGCGTGGGAGCTCAGGGTAATTCACCCCTCCACTTT
J: TRBJ1-6
size: .
D: .
V: TRBV7-9

CDR3: CASSPGLTYEQYF
DNA: TGTGCCAGTAGTCCGGGCCTAACCTACGAGCAGTACTTC
J: TRBJ2-7
size: .
D: .
V: TRBV19

CDR3: CASSPPSSWGTQYF
DNA: TGTGCCAGCTCACCTCCCTCGTCATGGGGCACGCAGTATTTT
J: TRBJ2-3
size: once
D: .
V: TRBV18

CDR3: CASSAGTGFSNQPQHF
DNA: TGTGCCAGTAGTGCTGGGACAGGGTTTAGCAATCAGCCCCAGCATTTT
J: TRBJ1-5
size: .
D: TRBD1
V: TRBV19

CDR3: CASSQRESNYEQYF
DNA: TGCGCCAGCAGCCAAAGGGAGTCTAACTACGAGCAGTACTTC
J: TRBJ2-7
size: few
D: .
V: TRBV4-1

CDR3: CASSYLTRGRDEKLFF
DNA: TGTGCCAGCAGCTACCTAACCAGGGGTCGGGACGAAAAACTGTTTTTT
J: TRBJ1-4
size: .
D: .
V: TRBV7-8

CDR3: CASSPTGWPNQPQHF
DNA: TGTGCCAGCAGCCCCACAGGGTGGCCCAATCAGCCCCAGCATTTT
J: TRBJ1-5
size: .
D: .
V: TRBV16

CDR3: CASSLGGRARHEQYF
DNA: TGTGCCAGCAGCTTAGGGGGCAGGGCCAGGCACGAGCAGTACTTC
J: TRBJ2-7
size: once
D: .
V: TRBV11-2

CDR3: CASSPDIFSNQPQHF
DNA: TGTGCCAGTAGCCCGGACATTTTTAGCAATCAGCCCCAGCATTTT
J: TRBJ1-5
size: .
D: .
V: TRBV19

CDR3: CASSTGVGELFF
DNA: TGTGCCAGTAGTACAGGGGTCGGGGAGCTGTTTTTT
J: TRBJ2-2
size: .
D: .
V: TRBV19

CDR3: CASSAGTAGEKLFF
DNA: TGTGCCAGCAGCGCCGGGACGGCCGGTGAAAAACTGTTTTTT
J: TRBJ1-4
size: .
D: .
V: TRBV6-5

CDR3: CASSVRTQAGDTQYF
DNA: TGTGCCAGCAGTGTAAGGACACAGGCGGGAGATACGCAGTATTTT
J: TRBJ2-3
size: .
D: .
V: TRBV2

CDR3: CASSTGGQAGELFF
DNA: TGTGCCAGCAGCACAGGGGGCCAGGCCGGGGAGCTGTTTTTT
J: TRBJ2-2
size: .
D: TRBD1
V: TRBV6-5

CDR3: CASSPRTSGGSYNEQFF
DNA: TGTGCCAGCAGCCCCAGGACTAGCGGGGGCTCCTACAATGAGCAGTTCTTC
J: TRBJ2-1
size: .
D: TRBD2
V: TRBV3-1/TRBV3-2

CDR3: CASSLYGGNYGYTF
DNA: TGTGCCAGCAGTTTATACGGCGGAAACTATGGCTACACCTTC
J: TRBJ1-2
size: .
D: .
V: TRBV27

CDR3: CASSPSRRTGSTDTQYF
DNA: TGTGCCAGCAGCCCCTCGAGGAGGACAGGAAGCACAGATACGCAGTATTTT
J: TRBJ2-3
size: .
D: TRBD1
V: TRBV7-9

CDR3: CASSQGGGNYGYTF
DNA: TGTGCCAGCAGCCAAGGGGGAGGGAACTATGGCTACACCTTC
J: TRBJ1-2
size: .
D: .
V: TRBV14

CDR3: CASSPPTYEQYF
DNA: TGTGCCAGCTCACCCCCCACGTACGAGCAGTACTTC
J: TRBJ2-7
size: .
D: .
V: TRBV18

CDR3: CASNERGGQPQHF
DNA: TGTGCCAGCAATGAAAGAGGTGGACAGCCCCAGCATTTT
J: TRBJ1-5
size: .
D: .
V: TRBV6-1

CDR3: CASSYSESAGEKLFF
DNA: TGTGCCAGCAGTTACTCAGAGTCAGCCGGTGAAAAACTGTTTTTT
J: TRBJ1-4
size: .
D: .
V: TRBV6-5

CDR3: CSVGWGRDTIYF
DNA: TGCAGCGTTGGATGGGGAAGGGACACCATATATTTT
J: TRBJ1-3
size: .
D: .
V: TRBV29-1

CDR3: CAWTGGVLTYEQYF
DNA: TGTGCCTGGACCGGGGGGGTTCTTACCTACGAGCAGTACTTC
J: TRBJ2-7
size: .
D: TRBD2
V: TRBV30

CDR3: CSVASSYNEQFF
DNA: TGCAGCGTTGCCAGCTCCTACAATGAGCAGTTCTTC
J: TRBJ2-1
size: .
D: .
V: TRBV29-1

CDR3: CASRRLGGYNEQFF
DNA: TGTGCCAGCAGGAGACTAGGAGGCTACAATGAGCAGTTCTTC
J: TRBJ2-1
size: .
D: .
V: TRBV28

CDR3: CASSSGGNEQYF
DNA: TGTGCCAGTAGTAGCGGGGGAAACGAGCAGTACTTC
J: TRBJ2-7
size: once
D: TRBD2
V: TRBV19

CDR3: CASSSGTGVREQYF
DNA: TGTGCCAGCAGCTCAGGGACAGGCGTTCGCGAGCAGTACTTC
J: TRBJ2-7
size: .
D: TRBD1
V: TRBV28

CDR3: CASSQDKQASTDTQYF
DNA: TGCGCCAGCAGCCAAGATAAGCAGGCGAGCACAGATACGCAGTATTTT
J: TRBJ2-3
size: once
D: .
V: TRBV4-1

CDR3: CASSLGSVGTEAFF
DNA: TGCGCCAGCAGTCTTGGATCGGTGGGCACTGAAGCTTTCTTT
J: TRBJ1-1
size: .
D: .
V: TRBV5-1

CDR3: CASSYSIAGGPHGELFF
DNA: TGTGCCAGCAGTTACTCGATAGCGGGGGGGCCTCACGGGGAGCTGTTTTTT
J: TRBJ2-2
size: .
D: TRBD2
V: TRBV6-2/TRBV6-3

CDR3: CASSFVLNTEAFF
DNA: TGTGCCAGCAGTTTCGTGTTGAACACTGAAGCTTTCTTT
J: TRBJ1-1
size: .
D: .
V: TRBV27

CDR3: CASSRDYDGNTIYF
DNA: TGCGCCAGCAGCCGTGACTATGACGGAAACACCATATATTTT
J: TRBJ1-3
size: .
D: .
V: TRBV5-1

CDR3: CASSWTGRNSPLHF
DNA: TGTGCCAGCAGCTGGACAGGCCGTAATTCACCCCTCCACTTT
J: TRBJ1-6
size: .
D: TRBD1
V: TRBV27

CDR3: CASSLAWGFNQPQHF
DNA: TGTGCCAGCAGCTTGGCCTGGGGCTTTAATCAGCCCCAGCATTTT
J: TRBJ1-5
size: .
D: .
V: TRBV5-5

CDR3: CASSAYSGGGHTQYF
DNA: TGTGCCAGTAGTGCTTATAGCGGGGGGGGACATACGCAGTATTTT
J: TRBJ2-3
size: .
D: TRBD2
V: TRBV19

CDR3: CASSPWGPSTDTQYF
DNA: TGTGCCAGCTCCCCCTGGGGGCCTAGCACAGATACGCAGTATTTT
J: TRBJ2-3
size: .
D: .
V: TRBV6-5

CDR3: CASSYSSTQYF
DNA: TGTGCCAGCAGTTACTCATCTACGCAGTATTTT
J: TRBJ2-3
size: .
D: .
V: TRBV6-5

CDR3: CASSYSGGQYEQYF
DNA: TGTGCCAGCAGTTACTCAGGAGGTCAATACGAGCAGTACTTC
J: TRBJ2-7
size: .
D: .
V: TRBV6-5

CDR3: CASSLWGLAANEQFF
DNA: TGTGCCAGCAGTTTATGGGGACTAGCGGCCAATGAGCAGTTCTTC
J: TRBJ2-1
size: .
D: TRBD2
V: TRBV28

CDR3: CATSDGQGNQPQHF
DNA: TGTGCCACCAGTGACGGACAGGGGAATCAGCCCCAGCATTTT
J: TRBJ1-5
size: .
D: TRBD1
V: TRBV24-1

CDR3: CASRNRSSYTF
DNA: TGCGCCAGCAGAAACAGGTCCTCCTACACCTTC
J: TRBJ1-2
size: .
D: .
V: TRBV5-1

CDR3: CASRDRSHNSPLHF
DNA: TGTGCCAGCAGAGACAGGTCCCATAATTCACCCCTCCACTTT
J: TRBJ1-6
size: .
D: .
V: TRBV7-9

CDR3: CASSEVGYTF
DNA: TGCGCCAGCAGTGAAGTTGGCTACACCTTC
J: TRBJ1-2
size: .
D: .
V: TRBV10-1

CDR3: CSVVGGAGGYTF
DNA: TGCAGCGTTGTAGGGGGGGCAGGAGGCTACACCTTC
J: TRBJ1-2
size: .
D: .
V: TRBV29-1

CDR3: CASSKDWSQETQYF
DNA: TGTGCCAGCAGCAAAGACTGGAGCCAAGAGACCCAGTACTTC
J: TRBJ2-5
size: .
D: .
V: TRBV21-1

CDR3: CASSENLNSGGQETQYF
DNA: TGTGCCAGCAGTGAGAACCTGAATAGCGGGGGGCAAGAGACCCAGTACTTC
J: TRBJ2-5
size: .
D: TRBD2
V: TRBV6-1

CDR3: CASSPGTGSTEAFF
DNA: TGTGCCAGTAGTCCCGGGACAGGGTCCACTGAAGCTTTCTTT
J: TRBJ1-1
size: .
D: TRBD1
V: TRBV19

CDR3: CASRNRDVDPYGYTF
DNA: TGTGCCAGCAGGAACCGGGACGTCGACCCCTATGGCTACACCTTC
J: TRBJ1-2
size: .
D: .
V: TRBV28

CDR3: CASRTSGSYGETQYF
DNA: TGTGCCAGCAGGACTAGCGGGAGCTATGGGGAGACCCAGTACTTC
J: TRBJ2-5
size: .
D: TRBD2
V: TRBV27